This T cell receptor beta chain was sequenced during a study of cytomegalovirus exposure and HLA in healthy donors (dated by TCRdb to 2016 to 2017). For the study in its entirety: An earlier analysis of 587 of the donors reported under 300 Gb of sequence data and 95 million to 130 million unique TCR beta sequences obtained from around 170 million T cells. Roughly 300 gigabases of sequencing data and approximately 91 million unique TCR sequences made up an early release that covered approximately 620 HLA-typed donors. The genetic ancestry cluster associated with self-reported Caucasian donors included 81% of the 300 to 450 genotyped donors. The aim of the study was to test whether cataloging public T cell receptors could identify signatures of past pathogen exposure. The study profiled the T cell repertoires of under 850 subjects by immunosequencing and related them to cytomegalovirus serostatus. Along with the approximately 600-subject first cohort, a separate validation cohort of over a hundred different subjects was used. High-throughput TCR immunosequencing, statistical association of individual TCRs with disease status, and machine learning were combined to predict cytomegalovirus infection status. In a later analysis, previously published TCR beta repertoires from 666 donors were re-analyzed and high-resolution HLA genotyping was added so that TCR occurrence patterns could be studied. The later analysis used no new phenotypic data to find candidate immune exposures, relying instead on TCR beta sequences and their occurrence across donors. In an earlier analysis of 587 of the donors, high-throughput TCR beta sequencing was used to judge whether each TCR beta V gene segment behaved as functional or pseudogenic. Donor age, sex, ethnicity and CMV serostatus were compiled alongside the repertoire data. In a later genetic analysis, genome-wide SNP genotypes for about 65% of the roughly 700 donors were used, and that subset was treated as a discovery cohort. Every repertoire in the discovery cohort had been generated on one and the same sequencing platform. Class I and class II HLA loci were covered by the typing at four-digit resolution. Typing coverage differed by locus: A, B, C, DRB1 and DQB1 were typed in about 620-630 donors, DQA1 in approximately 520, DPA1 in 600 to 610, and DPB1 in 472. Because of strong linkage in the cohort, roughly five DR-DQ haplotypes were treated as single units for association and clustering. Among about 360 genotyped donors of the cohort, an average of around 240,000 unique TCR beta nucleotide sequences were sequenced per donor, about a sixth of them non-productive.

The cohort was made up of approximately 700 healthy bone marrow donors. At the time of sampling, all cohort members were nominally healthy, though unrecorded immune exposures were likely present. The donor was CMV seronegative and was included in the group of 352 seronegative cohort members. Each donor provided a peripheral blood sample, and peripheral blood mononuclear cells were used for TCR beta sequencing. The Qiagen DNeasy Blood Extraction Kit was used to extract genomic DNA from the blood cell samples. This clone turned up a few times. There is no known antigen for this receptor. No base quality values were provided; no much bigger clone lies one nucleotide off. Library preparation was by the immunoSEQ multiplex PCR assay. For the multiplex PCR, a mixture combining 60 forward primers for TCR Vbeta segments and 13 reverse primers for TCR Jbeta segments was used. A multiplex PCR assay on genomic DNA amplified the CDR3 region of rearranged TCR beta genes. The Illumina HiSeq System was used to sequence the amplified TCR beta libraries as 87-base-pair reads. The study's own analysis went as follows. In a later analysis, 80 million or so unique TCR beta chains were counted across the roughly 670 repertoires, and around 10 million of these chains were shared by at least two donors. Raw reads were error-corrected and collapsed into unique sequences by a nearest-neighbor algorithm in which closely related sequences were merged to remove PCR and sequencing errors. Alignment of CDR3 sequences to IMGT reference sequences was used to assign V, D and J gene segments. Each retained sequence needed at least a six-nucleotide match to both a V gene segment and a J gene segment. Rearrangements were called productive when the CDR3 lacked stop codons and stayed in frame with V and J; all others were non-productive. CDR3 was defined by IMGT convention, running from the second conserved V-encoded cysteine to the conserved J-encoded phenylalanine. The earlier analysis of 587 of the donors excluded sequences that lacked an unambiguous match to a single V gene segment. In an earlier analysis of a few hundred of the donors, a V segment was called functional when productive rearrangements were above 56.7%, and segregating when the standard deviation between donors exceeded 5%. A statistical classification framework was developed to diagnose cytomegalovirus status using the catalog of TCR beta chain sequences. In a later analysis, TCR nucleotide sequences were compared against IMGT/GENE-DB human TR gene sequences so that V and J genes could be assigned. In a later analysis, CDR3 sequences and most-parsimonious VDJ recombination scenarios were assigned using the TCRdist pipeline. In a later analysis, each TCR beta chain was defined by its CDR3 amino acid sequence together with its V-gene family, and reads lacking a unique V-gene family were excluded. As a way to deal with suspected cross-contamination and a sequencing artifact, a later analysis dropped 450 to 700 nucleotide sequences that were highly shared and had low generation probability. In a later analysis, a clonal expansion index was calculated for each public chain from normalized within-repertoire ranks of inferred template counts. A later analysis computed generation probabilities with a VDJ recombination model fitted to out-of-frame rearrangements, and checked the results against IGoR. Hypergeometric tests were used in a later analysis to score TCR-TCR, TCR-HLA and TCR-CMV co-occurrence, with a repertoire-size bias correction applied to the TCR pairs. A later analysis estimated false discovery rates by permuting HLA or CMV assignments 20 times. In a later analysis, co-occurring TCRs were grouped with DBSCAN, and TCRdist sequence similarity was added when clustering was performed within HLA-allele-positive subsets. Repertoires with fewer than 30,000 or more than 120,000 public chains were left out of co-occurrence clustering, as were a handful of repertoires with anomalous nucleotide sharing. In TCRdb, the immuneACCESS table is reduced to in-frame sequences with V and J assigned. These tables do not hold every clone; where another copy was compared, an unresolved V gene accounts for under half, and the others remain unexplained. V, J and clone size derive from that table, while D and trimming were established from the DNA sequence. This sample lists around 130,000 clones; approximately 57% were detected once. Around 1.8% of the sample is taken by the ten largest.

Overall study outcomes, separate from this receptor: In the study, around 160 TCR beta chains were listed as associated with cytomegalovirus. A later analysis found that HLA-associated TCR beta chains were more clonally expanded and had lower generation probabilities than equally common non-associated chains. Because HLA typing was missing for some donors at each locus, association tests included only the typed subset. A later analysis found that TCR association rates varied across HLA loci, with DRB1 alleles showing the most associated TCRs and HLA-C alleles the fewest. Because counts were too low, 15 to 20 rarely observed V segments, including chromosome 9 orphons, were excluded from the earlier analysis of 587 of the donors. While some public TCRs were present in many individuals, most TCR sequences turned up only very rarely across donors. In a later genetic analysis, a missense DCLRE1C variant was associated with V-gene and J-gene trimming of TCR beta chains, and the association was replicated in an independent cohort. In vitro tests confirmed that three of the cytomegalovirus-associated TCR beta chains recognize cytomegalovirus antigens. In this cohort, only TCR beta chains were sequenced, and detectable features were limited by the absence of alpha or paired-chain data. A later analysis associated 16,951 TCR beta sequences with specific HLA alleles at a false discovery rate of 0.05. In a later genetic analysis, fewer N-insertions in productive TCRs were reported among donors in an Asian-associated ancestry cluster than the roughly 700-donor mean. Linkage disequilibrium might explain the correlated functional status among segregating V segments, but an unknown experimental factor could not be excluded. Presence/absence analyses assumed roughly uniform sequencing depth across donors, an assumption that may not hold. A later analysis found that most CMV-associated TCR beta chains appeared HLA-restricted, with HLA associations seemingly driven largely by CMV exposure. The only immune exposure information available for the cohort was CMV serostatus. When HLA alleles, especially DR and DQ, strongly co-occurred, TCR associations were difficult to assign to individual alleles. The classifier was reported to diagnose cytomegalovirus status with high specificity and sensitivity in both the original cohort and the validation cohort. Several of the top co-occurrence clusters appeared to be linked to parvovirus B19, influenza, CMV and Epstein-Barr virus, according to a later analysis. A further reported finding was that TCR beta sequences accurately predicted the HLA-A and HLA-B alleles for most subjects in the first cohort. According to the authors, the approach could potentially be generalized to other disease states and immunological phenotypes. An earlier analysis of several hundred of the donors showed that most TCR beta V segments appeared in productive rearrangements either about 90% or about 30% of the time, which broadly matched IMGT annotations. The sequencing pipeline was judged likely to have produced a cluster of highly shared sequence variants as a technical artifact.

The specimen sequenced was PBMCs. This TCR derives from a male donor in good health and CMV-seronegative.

Here is the DNA: TGTGCCAGCAGTTTAGGCAGGGGTAATAGCAATCAGCCCCAGCATTTT. Translated, it reads CASSLGRGNSNQPQHF. The chain is encoded by TRBV28 joined to TRBJ1-5; a tentative D call is TRBD1 (6 bases match). V loses 2 bases of germline sequence and J loses 0 bases, and the interval between the two ends is 11 bases. CDR1 and CDR2 are drawn from the germline V gene: MDHEN, SYDVKM. The CDR3 starts with the cysteine, ends with the phenylalanine, and has 16 residues. Just CDR3 DNA is preserved here, 48 bases in frame from base 1. With all but the CDR3 taken from the reference TRBV28 and TRBJ1-5 genes, the full variable domain is: DVKVTQSSRYLVKRTGEKVFLECVQDMDHENMFWYRQDPGLGLRLIYFSYDVKMKEKGDIPEGYSVSREKKERFSLILESASTNQTSMYLCASSLGRGNSNQPQHFGDGTRLSIL.